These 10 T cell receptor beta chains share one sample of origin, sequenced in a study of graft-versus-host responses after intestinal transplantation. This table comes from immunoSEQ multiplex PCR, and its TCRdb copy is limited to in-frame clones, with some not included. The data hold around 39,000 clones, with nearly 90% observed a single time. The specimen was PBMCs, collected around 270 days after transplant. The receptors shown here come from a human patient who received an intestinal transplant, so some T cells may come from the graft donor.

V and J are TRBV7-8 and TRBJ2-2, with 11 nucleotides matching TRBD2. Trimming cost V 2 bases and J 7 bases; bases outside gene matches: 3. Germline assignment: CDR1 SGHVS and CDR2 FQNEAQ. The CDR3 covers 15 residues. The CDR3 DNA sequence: TGTGCCAGCAGCTTACAACTAGCGGGGGTCGGGGAGCTGTTTTTT. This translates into CASSLQLAGVGELFF.

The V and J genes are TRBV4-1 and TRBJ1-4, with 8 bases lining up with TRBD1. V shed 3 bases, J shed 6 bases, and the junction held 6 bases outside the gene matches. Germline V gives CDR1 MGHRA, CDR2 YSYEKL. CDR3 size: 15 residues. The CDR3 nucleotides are TGCGCCAGCAGCCATCCCCAGGGGGCGGATGAAAAACTGTTTTTT. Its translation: CASSHPQGADEKLFF.

CDR3 DNA: TGTGCCAGCAGCTTATTGGGCCTCGGGACAGATACGCAGTATTTT. As protein: CASSLLGLGTDTQYF. V and J are TRBV7-7 and TRBJ2-3, with no clear D. The V gene's germline CDR1 is SSHAT and CDR2 FNYEAQ (reference sequence). The CDR3 contains 15 residues. The V end lost 2 bases, the J end lost 3 bases, and 12 bases lay between the germline ends.

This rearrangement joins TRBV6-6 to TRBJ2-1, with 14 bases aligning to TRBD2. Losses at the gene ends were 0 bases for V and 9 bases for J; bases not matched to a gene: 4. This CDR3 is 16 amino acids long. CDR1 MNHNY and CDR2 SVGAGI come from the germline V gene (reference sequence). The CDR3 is CASSYSTSGGAGEQFF. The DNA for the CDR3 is TGTGCCAGCAGTTACTCGACTAGCGGGGGGGCTGGTGAGCAGTTCTTC.

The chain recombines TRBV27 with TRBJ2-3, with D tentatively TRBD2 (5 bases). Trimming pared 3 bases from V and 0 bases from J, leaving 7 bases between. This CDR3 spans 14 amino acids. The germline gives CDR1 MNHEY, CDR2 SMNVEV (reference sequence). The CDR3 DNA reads TGTGCCAGCAGTTTGAGCGGAAGCACAGATACGCAGTATTTT. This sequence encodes CASSLSGSTDTQYF.

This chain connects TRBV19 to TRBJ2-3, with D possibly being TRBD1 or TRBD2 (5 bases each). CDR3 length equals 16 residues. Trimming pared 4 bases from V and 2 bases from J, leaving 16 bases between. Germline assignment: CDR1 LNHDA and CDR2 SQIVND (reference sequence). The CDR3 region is CASSTPPEGNTDTQYF. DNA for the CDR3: TGTGCCAGTAGTACCCCCCCTGAGGGGAACACAGATACGCAGTATTTT.

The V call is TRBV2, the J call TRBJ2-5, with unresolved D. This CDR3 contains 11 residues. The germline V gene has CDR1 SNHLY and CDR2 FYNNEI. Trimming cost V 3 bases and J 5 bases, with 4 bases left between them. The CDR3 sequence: CASSDRETQYF. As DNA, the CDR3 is TGTGCCAGCAGTGATAGGGAGACCCAGTACTTC.

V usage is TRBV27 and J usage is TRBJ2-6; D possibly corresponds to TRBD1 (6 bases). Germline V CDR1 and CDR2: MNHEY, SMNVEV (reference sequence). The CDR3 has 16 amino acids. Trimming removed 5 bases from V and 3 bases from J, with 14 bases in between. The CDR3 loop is CASSQTAGVGANVLTF. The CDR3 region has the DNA TGTGCCAGCAGTCAAACTGCAGGGGTTGGGGCCAACGTCCTGACTTTC.

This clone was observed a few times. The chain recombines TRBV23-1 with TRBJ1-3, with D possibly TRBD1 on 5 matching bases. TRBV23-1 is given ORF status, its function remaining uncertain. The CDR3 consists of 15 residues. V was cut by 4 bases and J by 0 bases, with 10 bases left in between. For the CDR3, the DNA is TGCGCCAGCAGTCCTAGGGGCTTCTCTGGAAACACCATATATTTT. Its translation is CASSPRGFSGNTIYF.

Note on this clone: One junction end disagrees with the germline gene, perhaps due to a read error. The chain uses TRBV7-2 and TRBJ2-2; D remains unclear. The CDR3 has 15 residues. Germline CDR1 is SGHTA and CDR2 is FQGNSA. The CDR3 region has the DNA TGTGCCAGCAGCTTATCCGGAGCGAAGACCGGGGAGCTGTTTTTT. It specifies CASSLSGAKTGELFF.